This TCR beta chain stems from a study of T cells in narcolepsy. Overall study results and limits: Autoreactive HCRT-specific and TRIB2-specific clonotypes were marked in same-patient CSF-versus-blood CD4+ comparisons. Autoreactive clonotypes reportedly recurred in blood of same and different patients, not controls. In some patient and control memory CD4+ samples, autoreactive clones were absent.

CDR1 is SQVTM, CDR2 ANQGSEA, per germline. The CDR3 spans 12 residues. V was pared by 4 bases and J by 7 bases, with 5 bases of the junction left unmatched. Note on this clone: Its antigen is not known.

The protocol was immunoSEQ multiplex PCR, while the TCRdb copy is restricted to in-frame clones and leaves out a portion. Of around 30,000 clones in the sample, roughly 86% were seen once. The chain has TRBV29-1 and TRBJ1-1; 8 bases align to TRBD1. Material: memory (CD45RA-) CD4+ T cells from blood. The sequence came from a human donor in good health. CDR3 nucleotide sequence: TGCAGCGTTGTCCAGGGGGCAAATGAAGCTTTCTTT. The encoded protein is CSVVQGANEAFF.